This T cell receptor (beta chain) came from a study of neurological immune-mediated disorders. The T cells used for sorted libraries numbered 1 million, either CD4+ or CD8+. TCRdb re-derived calls from the 5' RACE reads in MiXCR, one entry per CDR3 protein. The sample has about 50,000 distinct CDR3 sequences; 5.8% are singletons. Many counts were recorded for this clonotype. The sample comprised CD4+ T cells from blood. This TCR came from a woman between 18 and 30 years old with multiple sclerosis.

CDR3 coding DNA: TGTGCCAGCAGCGGCCCGACAGGGAACTCTGGAAACACCATATATTTT. It is translated as CASSGPTGNSGNTIYF. The chain uses TRBV9 and TRBJ1-3; 7 bases line up with TRBD1. Germline V gene data show CDR1 as SGDLS and CDR2 as YYNGEE. CDR3 length: 16 amino acids. The junction had 6 bases not matched to a gene; V was cut back by 3 bases and J by 0 bases. Full variable domain (rest looked up from reference TRBV9 and TRBJ1-3): DSGVTQTPKHLITATGQRVTLRCSPRSGDLSVYWYQQSLDQGLQFLIQYYNGEERAKGNILERFSAQQFPDLHSELNLSSLELGDSALYFCASSGPTGNSGNTIYFGEGSWLTVV.